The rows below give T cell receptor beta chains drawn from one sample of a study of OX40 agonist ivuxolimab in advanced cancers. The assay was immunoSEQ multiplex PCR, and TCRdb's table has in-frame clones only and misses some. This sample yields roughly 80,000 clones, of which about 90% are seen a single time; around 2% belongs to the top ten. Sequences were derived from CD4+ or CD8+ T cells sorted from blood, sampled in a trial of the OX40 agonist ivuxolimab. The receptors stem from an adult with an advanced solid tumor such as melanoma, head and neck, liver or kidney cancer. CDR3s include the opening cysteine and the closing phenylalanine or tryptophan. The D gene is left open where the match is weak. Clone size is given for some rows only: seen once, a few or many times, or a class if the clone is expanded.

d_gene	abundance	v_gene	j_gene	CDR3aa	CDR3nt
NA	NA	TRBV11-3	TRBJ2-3	CASSLGQGRDTQYF	TGTGCCAGCAGCTTAGGTCAGGGCAGAGATACGCAGTATTTT
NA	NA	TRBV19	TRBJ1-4	CASSIGGSNEKLFF	TGTGCCAGTAGTATTGGTGGATCCAATGAAAAACTGTTTTTT
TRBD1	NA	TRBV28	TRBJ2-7	CASSLRTGWYEQYF	TGTGCCAGCAGTCTCCGGACAGGGTGGTACGAGCAGTACTTC
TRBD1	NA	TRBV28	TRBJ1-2	CASTGTALYGYTF	TGTGCCAGCACCGGGACAGCCCTCTATGGCTACACCTTC
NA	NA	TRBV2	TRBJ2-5	CASKRTGGETQYF	TGTGCCAGCAAAAGGACTGGGGGGGAGACCCAGTACTTC
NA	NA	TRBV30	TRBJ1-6	CAWTSSGGARYNSPLHF	TGTGCCTGGACTTCCTCGGGGGGAGCCCGTTATAATTCACCCCTCCACTTT
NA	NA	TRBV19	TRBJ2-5	CASSIAAQLQETQYF	TGTGCCAGTAGTATAGCGGCTCAATTACAAGAGACCCAGTACTTC
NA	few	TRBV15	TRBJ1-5	CATSGDYRGLNQPQHF	TGTGCCACCAGCGGCGACTACAGAGGGCTCAATCAGCCCCAGCATTTT
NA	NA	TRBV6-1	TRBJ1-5	CASSLVENQPQHF	TGTGCCAGCAGCCTGGTCGAGAATCAGCCCCAGCATTTT
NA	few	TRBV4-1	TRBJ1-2	CASSQDRGPGYTF	TGCGCCAGCAGCCAAGATAGGGGTCCTGGCTACACCTTC
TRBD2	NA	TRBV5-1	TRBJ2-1	CASSSGLVINEQFF	TGCGCCAGCAGCTCGGGACTAGTTATTAATGAGCAGTTCTTC
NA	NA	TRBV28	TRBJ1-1	CASSFGHLEAFF	TGTGCCAGCAGTTTCGGGCACCTTGAAGCTTTCTTT
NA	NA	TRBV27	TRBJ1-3	CASSFREGNTIYF	TGTGCCAGCAGTTTCAGAGAAGGAAACACCATATATTTT
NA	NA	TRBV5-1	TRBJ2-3	CASMAGYLTDTQYF	TGCGCCAGCATGGCAGGGTACCTCACAGATACGCAGTATTTT
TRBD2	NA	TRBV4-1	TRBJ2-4	CASSQEGTSGFGQNIQYF	TGCGCCAGCAGCCAAGAGGGGACTAGCGGGTTTGGGCAAAACATTCAGTACTTC
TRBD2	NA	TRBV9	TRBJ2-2	CASSVQAGGPTGELFF	TGTGCCAGCAGCGTCCAGGCGGGGGGGCCCACCGGGGAGCTGTTTTTT
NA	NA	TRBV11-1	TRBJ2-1	CASSPNDDEQFF	TGTGCCAGCAGCCCCAACGACGATGAGCAGTTCTTC
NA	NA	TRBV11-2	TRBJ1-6	CASSLIPIRRDNGSPLHF	TGTGCCAGCAGCTTAATCCCCATCCGTCGGGACAACGGTTCACCCCTCCACTTT
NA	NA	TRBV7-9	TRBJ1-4	CASEGRMNEKLFF	TGTGCCAGCGAGGGCAGGATGAATGAAAAACTGTTTTTT
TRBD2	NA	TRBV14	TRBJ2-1	CASSLYGSSGPDNEQFF	TGTGCCAGCAGCCTTTACGGGTCTAGCGGGCCTGACAATGAGCAGTTCTTC
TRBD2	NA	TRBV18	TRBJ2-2	CASSKSQGAGVTNTGELFF	TGTGCCAGCTCCAAGTCCCAAGGAGCGGGGGTAACGAACACCGGGGAGCTGTTTTTT
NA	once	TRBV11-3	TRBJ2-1	CASSLGRLNNEQFF	TGTGCCAGCAGCTTAGGACGTTTAAACAATGAGCAGTTCTTC
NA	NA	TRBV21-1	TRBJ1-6	CASSGVAYNSPLHF	TGTGCCAGCAGCGGTGTGGCCTATAATTCACCCCTCCACTTT
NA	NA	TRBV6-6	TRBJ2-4	CASSPDRAKNIQYF	TGTGCCAGCAGTCCCGACAGGGCCAAAAACATTCAGTACTTC
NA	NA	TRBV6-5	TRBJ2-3	CASSYRGTSTDTQYF	TGTGCCAGCAGTTACAGGGGCACTAGCACAGATACGCAGTATTTT
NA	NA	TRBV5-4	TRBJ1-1	CAPYGSFF	TGTGCCCCCTACGGATCTTTCTTT
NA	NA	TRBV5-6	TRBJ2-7	CASSLYYEQYF	TGTGCCAGCAGCTTATACTACGAGCAGTACTTC
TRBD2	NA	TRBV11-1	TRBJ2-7	CASRGLAEASSYEQYF	TGTGCCAGCAGAGGACTAGCGGAGGCCTCATCCTACGAGCAGTACTTC
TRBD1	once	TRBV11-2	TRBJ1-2	CASSARDRRNSYTF	TGTGCCAGCAGCGCCCGGGACAGGCGGAATAGCTACACCTTC
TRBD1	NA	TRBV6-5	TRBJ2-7	CASRPGQGREQYF	TGTGCCAGCAGGCCGGGACAGGGGAGGGAGCAGTACTTC
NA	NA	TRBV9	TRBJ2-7	CASSVGVGGGSYEQYF	TGTGCCAGCAGCGTTGGGGTGGGTGGTGGTTCCTACGAGCAGTACTTC
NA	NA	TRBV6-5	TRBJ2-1	CASTRRRGNEQFF	TGTGCCAGCACCCGACGGCGGGGAAATGAGCAGTTCTTC
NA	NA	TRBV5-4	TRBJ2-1	CASSLGTYNEQFF	TGTGCCAGCAGCTTGGGTACATACAATGAGCAGTTCTTC
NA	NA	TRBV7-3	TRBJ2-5	CASSLNGRSQETQYF	TGTGCCAGCAGCTTAAATGGCCGATCGCAAGAGACCCAGTACTTC